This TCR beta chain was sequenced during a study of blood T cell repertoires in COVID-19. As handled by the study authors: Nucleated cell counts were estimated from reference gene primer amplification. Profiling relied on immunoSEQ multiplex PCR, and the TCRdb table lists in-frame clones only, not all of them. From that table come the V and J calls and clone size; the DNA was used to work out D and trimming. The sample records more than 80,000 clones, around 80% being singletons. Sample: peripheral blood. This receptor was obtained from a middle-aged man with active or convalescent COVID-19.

CDR3 sequence reads: CASSGFNYGYTF. The CDR3 DNA sequence: TGCGCCAGCTCAGGGTTCAACTATGGCTACACCTTC. The rearrangement links TRBV4-1 to TRBJ1-2; possible D gene TRBD1, 5 bases. The V gene's germline CDR1 is MGHRA and CDR2 YSYEKL. The CDR3 is 12 residues long. V gave up 8 bases and J gave up 2 bases, with 9 bases separating them.